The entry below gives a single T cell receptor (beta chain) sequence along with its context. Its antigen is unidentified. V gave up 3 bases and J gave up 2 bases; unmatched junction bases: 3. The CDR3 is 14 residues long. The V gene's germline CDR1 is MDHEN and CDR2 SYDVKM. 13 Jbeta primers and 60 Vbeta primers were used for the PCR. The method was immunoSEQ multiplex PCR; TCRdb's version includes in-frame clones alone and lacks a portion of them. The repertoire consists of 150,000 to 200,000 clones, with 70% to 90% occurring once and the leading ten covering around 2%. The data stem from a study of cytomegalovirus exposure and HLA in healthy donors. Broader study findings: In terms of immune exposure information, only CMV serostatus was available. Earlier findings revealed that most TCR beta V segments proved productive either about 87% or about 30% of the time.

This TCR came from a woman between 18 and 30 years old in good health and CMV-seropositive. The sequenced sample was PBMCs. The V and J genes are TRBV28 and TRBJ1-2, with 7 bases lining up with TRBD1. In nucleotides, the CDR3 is TGTGCCAGCAGTTTCGGGACAGTGAACTATGGCTACACCTTC. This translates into CASSFGTVNYGYTF.